One and the same sample provided the 27 T cell receptor beta chains below, sequenced in a study of blood T cells in healthy people across ages. Next came a second PCR, run for about 7 to 12 cycles, which used a sample-barcoded 5' primer along with a J-beta primer mix. TCRdb re-derived calls from the 5' RACE reads in MiXCR, one entry per CDR3 protein. In the table there are over 1.5 million distinct CDR3 sequences, roughly 52% of which are singletons. Material: blood. Every receptor here comes from a woman aged 40 to 50 in good health.

The chain combines TRBV6-6 with TRBJ1-5; TRBD1 might be the D (6 bases). V shed 5 bases and J shed 8 bases, with 16 bases lying between them. Germline V gene lookup returns CDR1 MNHNY and CDR2 SVGAGI (reference sequence). The length of the CDR3 is 14 residues. The CDR3 is CASSGPGVSKPQHF. CDR3 nucleotides: TGTGCCAGCAGTGGACCAGGGGTATCGAAGCCCCAGCATTTT.

The rearrangement links TRBV2 to TRBJ2-5; 8 positions agree with TRBD1. The germline V gene has CDR1 SNHLY and CDR2 FYNNEI. The ends lost 6 bases at V and 4 bases at J; junction bases unmatched: 4. The CDR3 runs 13 residues. CDR3 loop: CASRDTGGETQYF. CDR3 bases: TGTGCCAGCAGGGACACAGGGGGAGAGACCCAGTACTTC.

The CDR3 is CASSGALTHWVGDTQYF. CDR3 nucleotide sequence: TGTGCCAGCAGTGGGGCCCTGACACACTGGGTCGGAGATACGCAGTATTTT. The chain is built from TRBV25-1 and TRBJ2-3; D remains ambiguous. V lost 4 bases and J lost 5, with 22 bases in between. Germline loops: CDR1 MGHDK, CDR2 SYGVNS. This CDR3 region has 17 residues.

The CDR3 DNA reads TGCAGTGCATTAGGACTAGCGGGCCAGGGGGCTAGCACAGATACGCAGTATTTT. Amino acid sequence: CSALGLAGQGASTDTQYF. V is TRBV20-1 and J is TRBJ2-3; TRBD2 aligns across 11 bases. CDR1 and CDR2 (germline): DFQATT, SNEGSKA (reference sequence). The V gene end was trimmed by 6 bases and the J gene end by 0 bases; junction bases not matched to a gene: 14. The CDR3 has 18 amino acids.

The V and J genes are TRBV5-1 and TRBJ2-7; tentatively, D is TRBD2 (7 bases). The V gene lost 1 base and the J gene lost 2 bases, with 13 bases spanning the gap. The germline CDR1 and CDR2 sequences are SGHRS and YFSETQ. CDR3 length equals 15 residues. The CDR3 region is CASSLIAGATYEQYF. In DNA, the CDR3 is TGCGCCAGCAGCTTGATCGCGGGGGCGACCTACGAGCAGTACTTC.

This clonotype showed up just a few times. This sequence joins TRBV6-6 and TRBJ2-6; D is uncertain. There are 15 residues in the CDR3. With 6 bases removed from V and 0 bases from J, the gap between germline ends came to 9 bases. From germline, CDR1 is MNHNY and CDR2 SVGAGI (reference sequence). The CDR3 protein is CASRTINSGANVLTF. The CDR3 nucleotides are TGTGCCAGCAGAACAATAAACTCTGGGGCCAACGTCCTGACTTTC.

This clonotype has a count of ten or more. The chain employs TRBV20-1 and TRBJ2-5; possibly TRBD2 for D (5 bases). Trimming shortened V by 6 bases and J by 2 bases, and 10 bases separated the two germline ends. Germline V CDR1 and CDR2: DFQATT, SNEGSKA (reference sequence). This CDR3 spans 12 amino acids. The CDR3 here is CSAPRGQETQYF. CDR3 DNA sequence: TGCAGTGCCCCTCGGGGACAAGAGACCCAGTACTTC.

The gene calls are TRBV5-5 and TRBJ2-7; 8 bases agree with TRBD1. The CDR3 loop spans 16 amino acids. Germline values: CDR1 SGHKS, CDR2 YYEKEE (reference sequence). J lost 0 bases, V lost 2 bases, and 7 bases had no gene match. The CDR3, as DNA: TGTGCCAGCAGCTTTGACCCCGGGACAGGCTCCTACGAGCAGTACTTC. This codes for CASSFDPGTGSYEQYF.

There are many counts of this clonotype. This sequence joins TRBV27 and TRBJ2-3; 7 bases are shared with TRBD1. The CDR3 consists of 15 residues. Trimming cost V 3 bases and J 0 bases; bases outside gene matches: 3. The germline V gene has CDR1 MNHEY and CDR2 SMNVEV (reference sequence). In DNA, the CDR3 is TGTGCCAGCAGTTTCCGACAGGGTAGCACAGATACGCAGTATTTT. Its translation: CASSFRQGSTDTQYF.

V gene TRBV20-1 combines with J gene TRBJ2-6; D is undetermined. The V gene's germline CDR1 is DFQATT and CDR2 SNEGSKA (reference sequence). The CDR3 covers 15 residues. Deletions cut 3 bases from V and 3 bases from J, with 12 bases between. In DNA, the CDR3 is TGCAGTGCTAGCGGGTTTATCGGTGGGGCCAACGTCCTGACTTTC. Translating it yields CSASGFIGGANVLTF.

The chain employs TRBV5-6 and TRBJ2-1; D ambiguous. The CDR3 is 16 amino acids. The V end lost 4 bases, the J end lost 0 bases, and 14 bases lay between the germline ends. Per the germline V gene, CDR1 is SGHDT and CDR2 is YYEEEE. CDR3 bases: TGTGCCAGCAGCGGAATCGACAAACACTCCTACAATGAGCAGTTCTTC. Protein product: CASSGIDKHSYNEQFF.

This clonotype was picked up a small number of times. CDR3 in amino acids: CASSFDGNEQYF. The CDR3 DNA sequence: TGTGCCAGCAGTTTCGACGGGAACGAGCAGTACTTC. The gene calls are TRBV12-3 or TRBV12-4 and TRBJ2-7; D perhaps matches TRBD2 (5 bases). V lost 3 bases to trimming and J lost 5 bases, with 8 bases between them. CDR3 length equals 12 residues.

This clonotype was detected a few times. The chain joins TRBV20-1 to TRBJ2-5; 10 nucleotides align to TRBD1. Germline V gene sequence: CDR1 DFQATT, CDR2 SNEGSKA (reference sequence). The CDR3 runs to 16 residues. J lost 2 bases, V lost 0 bases, and 6 bases had no gene match. CDR3 sequence (DNA): TGCAGTGCTAGAGAAGGACAGGGGGGAGGGCAAGAGACCCAGTACTTC. This encodes CSAREGQGGGQETQYF.

The V gene is TRBV6-2 or TRBV6-3, the J gene TRBJ2-7, with TRBD2 matching 12 bases. Germline V gene data show CDR1 as MNHEY and CDR2 as SVGEGT. This CDR3 region has 16 residues. V was clipped by 5 bases and J by 3 bases; unmatched bases: 8. The CDR3 loop reads CASSDRLAGALYEQYF. The CDR3 nucleotides are TGTGCCAGCAGTGACAGACTAGCGGGGGCCCTCTACGAGCAGTACTTC.

CDR3 residues: CASSLPKGWETQYF. As DNA, the CDR3 is TGTGCCAGCAGCTTACCTAAGGGGTGGGAGACCCAGTACTTC. The chain employs TRBV7-2 and TRBJ2-5; a possible D gene is TRBD1 (5 bases). Germline lookup yields CDR1 SGHTA and CDR2 FQGNSA. Trimming cost V 2 bases and J 5 bases, with 12 bases left between them. CDR3 length: 14 amino acids.

The J gene is TRBJ2-1, the V gene TRBV7-7, with TRBD2 matching over 10 bases. This CDR3 spans 15 amino acids. Germline CDR1 reads SSHAT; CDR2 reads FNYEAQ (reference sequence). The CDR3 is CAGSASGGAYNEQFF. CDR3 nucleotides: TGTGCTGGCAGCGCTAGCGGGGGCGCTTACAATGAGCAGTTCTTC.

This clonotype was observed a few times. The CDR3 DNA follows: TGTGCCAGCAGTTTACTCCTCGGGGGGGGCTCCTACAATGAGCAGTTCTTC. It yields the protein CASSLLLGGGSYNEQFF. V and J are TRBV12-3 or TRBV12-4 and TRBJ2-1, with 8 nucleotides matching TRBD2. Trimming removed 2 bases from V and 0 bases from J; junction bases left unmatched: 6. CDR3 length: 17 amino acids.

This clonotype has just a few counts. The chain employs TRBV29-1 and TRBJ1-2; weak D call: TRBD1 (6 bases). Germline V gives CDR1 SQVTM, CDR2 ANQGSEA. The V end was cut by 5 bases, the J end by 4 bases, with 11 bases between. This CDR3 is built from 12 residues. CDR3 residues: CSVYRVGYGYTF. For the CDR3, the DNA is TGCAGCGTTTACAGGGTCGGCTATGGCTACACCTTC. The whole variable domain, filled in from reference TRBV29-1 and TRBJ1-2, reads SAVISQKPSRDICQRGTSLTIQCQVDSQVTMMFWYRQQPGQSLTLIATANQGSEATYESGFVIDKFPISRPNLTFSTLTVSNMSPEDSSIYLCSVYRVGYGYTFGSGTRLTVV.

Of note for this clonotype: The germline gene is not matched at one end of the junction; a read error may be the cause. The chain links TRBV7-2 to TRBJ2-7, with D maybe TRBD1 (6 bases). The CDR3 length is 14 residues. Germline assignment: CDR1 SGHTA and CDR2 FQGNSA. The CDR3 reads CACSSTGTAYEQYF. The CDR3 DNA reads as TGTGCCTGCAGCTCGACAGGTACTGCCTACGAGCAGTACTTC. The full variable domain, with the rest looked up from reference TRBV7-2 and TRBJ2-7, is GAGVSQSPSNKVTEKGKDVELRCDPISGHTALYWYRQSLGQGLEFLIYFQGNSAPDKSGLPSDRFSAERTGGSVSTLTIQRTQQEDSAVYLCACSSTGTAYEQYFGPGTRLTVT.

This clonotype has a handful of counts. V gene TRBV7-3 combines with J gene TRBJ2-6; no clear D. This CDR3 spans 16 amino acids. Germline-derived CDR1 and CDR2 are SGHTA and FQGTGA. Trimming stripped 0 bases from V and 0 bases from J, with 6 bases between. The CDR3 loop is CASSLTRSSGANVLTF. The CDR3 DNA sequence: TGTGCCAGCAGCTTAACGAGGAGCTCTGGGGCCAACGTCCTGACTTTC.

This clonotype was recorded a few times. DNA for the CDR3: TGCGCCAGCAGCTTACCCTCGGCGGGGGGGTCGAACAATGAGCAGTTCTTC. Amino acid sequence: CASSLPSAGGSNNEQFF. This sequence joins TRBV5-1 and TRBJ2-1; 9 bases map to TRBD2. V lost 2 bases and J lost 5; bases outside the gene matches: 11. CDR3 length equals 17 residues. Germline values: CDR1 SGHRS, CDR2 YFSETQ.

The V and J genes are TRBV6-6 and TRBJ2-3; D may be TRBD1 (5 bases). From germline, CDR1 is MNHNY and CDR2 SVGAGI (reference sequence). This CDR3 is 15 amino acids long. The V and J ends lost 11 bases and 3 bases respectively, with 21 bases between them. The CDR3 loop is CAGARAGLDTDTQYF. DNA of the CDR3: TGTGCCGGGGCAAGGGCAGGGCTTGATACAGATACGCAGTATTTT.

The V call is TRBV6-2 or TRBV6-3, the J call TRBJ2-1; 15 nucleotides line up with TRBD2. CDR1 is MNHEY and CDR2 is SVGEGT in the germline V gene. This CDR3 spans 18 amino acids. J lost 4 bases, V lost 7 bases, and 11 bases had no gene match. CDR3 amino acids: CASTIWTSGGDRYNEQFF. The CDR3 DNA reads as TGTGCCAGCACAATTTGGACTAGCGGGGGGGATAGGTACAATGAGCAGTTCTTC.

The rearrangement uses TRBV20-1 and TRBJ2-7; a weak D match, TRBD2 (5 bases). The J call is uncertain, as TRBJ2-5 better fits the DNA end. CDR1 and CDR2 (germline): DFQATT, SNEGSKA (reference sequence). The CDR3 runs 12 residues. This CDR3 reads CSTRAVRETQYF. CDR3 in DNA: TGCAGCACGCGAGCGGTCCGGGAGACCCAGTACTTC.

The gene calls are TRBV29-1 and TRBJ2-5; a weak D match, TRBD2 (5 bases). The DNA end is a closer match to TRBJ2-1, so the J assignment may be wrong. The CDR3 consists of 14 residues. The germline V gene encodes CDR1 SQVTM and CDR2 ANQGSEA. Here the CDR3 DNA reads TGCAGCGTTGAAAGGCTGGCGGGCCAAGAGACCCAGTTCTTC. Protein product: CSVERLAGQETQFF.

The chain recombines TRBV20-1 with TRBJ2-1; perhaps TRBD1 as D (6 bases). V shed 1 base and J shed 0 bases, with 13 bases lying between them. In germline, CDR1 is DFQATT, CDR2 SNEGSKA (reference sequence). The CDR3 has 16 residues. The chain's CDR3 is CSARAGGEVSYNEQFF. The CDR3 DNA sequence: TGCAGTGCTAGAGCTGGGGGCGAGGTCTCCTACAATGAGCAGTTCTTC.

Concerning this clonotype: Since a much larger clone is just one base distant, this may be a read error. The chain joins TRBV6-6 to TRBJ2-5, with 14 nucleotides matching TRBD2. The end of the DNA fits TRBJ2-7 better, so the J call may be wrong. Germline V CDR1 and CDR2: MNHNY, SVGAGI (reference sequence). This CDR3 has 14 residues. The CDR3: CASSQGLAGAEQYF. The CDR3 DNA follows: TGTGCCAGCAGTCAGGGACTAGCGGGGGCCGAGCAGTACTTC.